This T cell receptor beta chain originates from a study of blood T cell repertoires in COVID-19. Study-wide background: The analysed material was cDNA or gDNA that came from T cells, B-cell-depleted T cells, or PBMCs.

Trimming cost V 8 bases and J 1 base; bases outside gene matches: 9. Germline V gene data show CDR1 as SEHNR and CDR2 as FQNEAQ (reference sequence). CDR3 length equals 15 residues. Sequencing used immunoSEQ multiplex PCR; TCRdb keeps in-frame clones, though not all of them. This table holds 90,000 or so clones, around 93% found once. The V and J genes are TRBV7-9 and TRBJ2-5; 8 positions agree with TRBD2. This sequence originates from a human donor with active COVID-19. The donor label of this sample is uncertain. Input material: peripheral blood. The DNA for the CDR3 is TGTGCCAGCCTCCCGGCCCTAGCGGGCCAAGAGACCCAGTACTTC. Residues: CASLPALAGQETQYF.